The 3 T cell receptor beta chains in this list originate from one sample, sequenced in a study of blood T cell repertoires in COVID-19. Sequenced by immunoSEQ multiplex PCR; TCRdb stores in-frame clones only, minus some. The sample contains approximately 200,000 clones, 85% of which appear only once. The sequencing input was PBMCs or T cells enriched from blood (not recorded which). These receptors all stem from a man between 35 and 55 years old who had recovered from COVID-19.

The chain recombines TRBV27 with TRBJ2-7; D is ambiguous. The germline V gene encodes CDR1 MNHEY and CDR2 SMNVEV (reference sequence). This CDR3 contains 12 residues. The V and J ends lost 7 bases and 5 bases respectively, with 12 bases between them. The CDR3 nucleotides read TGTGCCAGCACCGGCGGTGGCGACGAGCAGTACTTC. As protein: CASTGGGDEQYF.

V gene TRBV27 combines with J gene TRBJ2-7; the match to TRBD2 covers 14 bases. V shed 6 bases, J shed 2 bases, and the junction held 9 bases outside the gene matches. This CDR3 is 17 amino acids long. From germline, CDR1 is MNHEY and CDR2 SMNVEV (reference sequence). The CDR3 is CASRPGTSGRRAYEQYF. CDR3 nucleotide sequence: TGTGCCAGCAGACCCGGGACTAGCGGGAGACGCGCCTACGAGCAGTACTTC.

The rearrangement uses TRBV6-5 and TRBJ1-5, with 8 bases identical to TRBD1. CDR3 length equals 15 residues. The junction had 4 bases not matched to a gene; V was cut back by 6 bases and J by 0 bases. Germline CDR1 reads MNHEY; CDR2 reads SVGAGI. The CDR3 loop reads CASSETGVSNQPQHF. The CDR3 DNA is TGTGCCAGCAGCGAGACAGGGGTTAGCAATCAGCCCCAGCATTTT.